This TCR beta chain was observed in a study of T cells in Graves' hyperthyroidism and ophthalmopathy (dated by TCRdb to between 2018 and 2020). For the wider study: Peripheral blood samples were taken at initial diagnosis, before any treatment was given. TCR V-J signatures able to tell the groups apart were searched for in a discovery cohort of approximately 95 patients, of whom 43 had Graves' ophthalmopathy and 55 to 60 had stable Graves' hyperthyroidism. Prospective prediction of ophthalmopathy was tested in an independent validation cohort of 18 to 20 hyperthyroidism patients and roughly 16 patients who later progressed to ophthalmopathy. The 75 to 100 discovery patients were randomly divided into training and test sets at a 7:3 ratio. In about 6 Graves' hyperthyroidism patients, the study also compared T-cell repertoires from thyroid tissue with T-cell repertoires from blood. After sampling, hyperthyroidism patients received methimazole starting at 30 mg daily, and ophthalmopathy patients received high-dose intravenous methylprednisolone. According to the paper, TCR Vbeta CDR3 sequencing was carried out on 120 to 150 peripheral blood samples, which came from about 45 ophthalmopathy, some 73 hyperthyroidism and 17 progressor patients.

Study-wide findings and limitations: In cross-validation, a model built on a 13 V-J signature told ophthalmopathy apart from stable hyperthyroidism with 85% to 90% sensitivity and around 81% specificity, and in testing the same model reached 80%/75%. Most expanded thyroid clonotypes (frequency above 0.001) were also detected in blood, a finding suggesting that blood repertoires may reflect thyroid immune responses. No statistical method was used to set the sample size in advance, and investigators knew the group allocation. In validation, progression to ophthalmopathy was predicted by the model with 65% to 71% sensitivity and nearly 75% specificity, a median of approximately 6.5 months before onset.

Amplification of TCR beta CDR3 regions was carried out from RNA transcripts. The first round of RT-PCR for the TCR CDR3 was performed with the HTBI primer set and the Qiagen OneStep RT-PCR kit. Libraries were constructed in a second round of multiplex PCR, after which size selection and purification were carried out. Paired-end sequencing of the libraries was performed with 100 bp reads on an Illumina HiSeq2000. For the original study's pipeline: SOAPnuke was used to process the raw data, with reads discarded if the reads contained adapters or uncalled bases, had a mean Phred below 15, or lacked an exact constant-primer or identifier match. High-quality paired reads were merged using COPE v1.2.5, and each unique nucleotide sequence was defined as a clonotype. MiTCR v1.1 was used to align clonotypes to the IMGT TRBV, TRBD and TRBJ reference segments. The analysis was restricted to V-J combinations with a frequency above 0.0001, which together covered roughly 99% of the repertoires. A TCS score was defined as the ratio of F50 (clonal expansion) to E x V (chaos), with BLOSUM62-based TCRdist applied between CDR3 peptides within each V-J. Welch's t-statistics and random forest reduced 500 to 650 V-J features to 10 to 15, which were used in a naive Bayes classifier (R e1071). TCRdb redid the processing of the public reads, applying fastp at Q25 and MiXCR, and retained in-frame beta chains. Every entry covers one CDR3 protein and lists the most common genes and DNA from its rows. TCRdb assigned the V and J calls; the authors' analysis was not used. The sample profile shows under 250,000 distinct CDR3 sequences; 17% of them were found once. Approximately 46% of the sample lies in the top ten.

V drops 3 bases and J drops 3 bases, leaving 12 bases in between. The CDR3 runs 14 residues from the cysteine to the phenylalanine. Only the CDR3 region is kept as DNA, spanning 42 bases read in frame from base 1. CDR1 and CDR2 were assigned from the germline V gene as MGHDK and SYGVNS. Concerning this clonotype itself: The specificity of this receptor is unknown. No base-level quality is on record; no much larger clone is a single base apart.

Graves' hyperthyroidism was defined as stable when no progression to ophthalmopathy occurred over 18 months of follow-up. The hyperthyroidism patients were between 18 and 65 years old and newly diagnosed, with a disease duration of less than 2 months. Exclusion was applied to patients with uncontrolled infections, other autoimmune diseases, pregnancy or lactation. Diagnoses relied on clinical symptoms, serum thyroxine and TRAb, thyroid ultrasound and orbital computed tomography. PBMCs were isolated from more than 8 ml of fresh peripheral blood by Ficoll-Paque density gradient centrifugation. Trizol reagent was used to extract total RNA, and RNA quality was then checked on an Agilent 2100 Bioanalyzer.

The chain employs TRBV25-1 and TRBJ2-7; a confident D gene designation cannot be given. Material for sequencing was blood. The TCR comes from a man aged 45-65 years with Graves' hyperthyroidism. The DNA sequence is given as TGTGCCAGCAGTGATCCAGAAGAGGTCTACGAGCAGTACTTC. This yields the protein CASSDPEEVYEQYF.